This note documents a single TCR beta chain sequence. This clone's antigen is unknown. No per-base quality is available; no much larger clone lies one base away. Using the deep immunoSEQ assay, multiplex PCR amplified TCR CDR3 regions from genomic DNA. For each cell subset, the extracted genomic DNA was distributed evenly across all wells of several immunoSEQ 96-well plates, and each plate served as one replicate. For sorted subsets, roughly 200 ng genomic DNA, equal to some 28,000 T cell genomes, was loaded into each replicate PCR. Purified libraries were quantified with a Qubit 3.0 fluorometer, sized on a Bioanalyzer 2100, and re-quantified with the KAPA Library Quantification kit. Every immunoSEQ 96-well plate was sequenced on a dedicated single-read 150-cycle Illumina NextSeq 550 flow cell. In the authors' own workflow: The immunoSEQ output contained only junctional sequences without quality scores, so filtering could not match that applied to full-length reads. Sequences were annotated with PyIR, a Python wrapper for IgBLAST v1.9, using IMGT germline references to assign V/J genes and CDR3. Reads were removed for weak V/J assignments (E-value above 1e-6), missing CDR3, stop codons, out-of-frame junctions, or ambiguous translated residues. V3J clonotypes were defined as sequences sharing the same inferred V gene, J gene, and CDR3 amino acid sequence. The percentage overlap between two repertoires was calculated by dividing the number of shared unique clonotypes by the size of the smaller repertoire. Repertoire richness was assessed with RTK rarefaction, the Chao1 estimator, and Recon v2.1 estimates of unobserved clonotypes. Generation probabilities for all TCRbeta clonotypes obtained by the gDNA method from a handful of donors were computed using OLGA. Held by TCRdb, this immuneACCESS table contains in-frame sequences only and omits some clones. Under half of the omission traces to an unresolved V gene where checked; the cause of the rest is unknown. That table supplies the V and J calls and clone size; D and trimming were determined from the DNA. The sample table records over 2,000,000 clones; approximately 92% of these occur just once. Jointly, the top ten make up about 1.7% of the sample.

CD8 naive samples were CD45RO-negative cells positively selected for CCR7, giving a CD45RA+CCR7+ population that excluded TemRA cells. Healthy HIV-negative adults with no recently reported acute infections or vaccinations were included as donors. All donors were Caucasian adults living in Nashville, Tennessee, USA. After blood collection by leukapheresis, PBMCs were isolated using Ficoll-Histopaque density gradient centrifugation and then cryopreserved in the vapor phase of liquid nitrogen. Analytical flow cytometry was used to check the purity and quantity of each magnetically sorted T cell population. Genomic DNA was isolated from each sorted fraction and quantified by UV absorbance on a Nanodrop 2000c. V loses 4 bases, J loses 7 bases, and the germline ends lie 14 bases apart. The CDR3 numbers 14 residues from cysteine through phenylalanine. Kept here is only the CDR3 DNA, which spans 42 bases and is read in frame from base 1. In the germline V gene, CDR1 corresponds to MDHEN and CDR2 to SYDVKM.

The data stem from a study of shared clonotypes between healthy human individuals (dated by TCRdb to the early 2020s). General notes on the study: Three men and two women, aged 18 to 49 years, made up the cohort. For each donor, CD4 naive and CD4 memory were each run on three plates, CD8 naive on two plates, and CD8 memory on one plate. To estimate repertoire size and how much clonotypes are shared between individuals, the study performed deep sequencing of blood TCR repertoires from 4 to 6 healthy adults. Libraries were prepared and TCR repertoires were sequenced by different laboratories using diverse techniques, in order to increase sequencing depth and limit assay-specific biases. Per donor, leukapheresis produced somewhere between about 0.94 and 9.5 billion PBMCs. The full study reports these points: Pairwise subsampling indicated that sequencing depth was expected to affect the degree of clonotype sharing among donors. Compared with non-shared clonotypes, clonotypes shared by all four sorted-subset donors had higher generation probabilities. Larger estimated clonotype richness was generally found for naive subsets than for memory subsets. Incomplete sequencing was indicated by rarefaction of sorted-subset datasets, despite the large sequencing depth. Because the study included only a small number of donors, the genetic and exposure-history diversity represented was limited. Sampling was limited to blood, and TCR repertoires in tissue likely differ from TCR repertoires in blood. Roughly 5.2% of naive CD4, around 4% of naive CD8, approximately 2% of memory CD4, and around 0.42% of memory CD8 clonotypes were shared across several donors.

Sequencing used naive CD8+ T cells from PBMCs. Per the publication, the cell subset or site label means: CD45RA+CCR7+. This sequence originates from a man in his late teens or twenties in good health. Some clones in this sample may be carry-over from other donors' samples. The rearrangement combines TRBV28 with TRBJ1-5; 5 matching bases give a weak D call of TRBD1. The CDR3 region reads CASSSGQGKQPQHF. The sequence in DNA is TGTGCCAGCAGTTCGGGGCAGGGTAAGCAGCCCCAGCATTTT. Joined to the reference TRBV28 and TRBJ1-5 proteins, this CDR3 gives the full variable domain: DVKVTQSSRYLVKRTGEKVFLECVQDMDHENMFWYRQDPGLGLRLIYFSYDVKMKEKGDIPEGYSVSREKKERFSLILESASTNQTSMYLCASSSGQGKQPQHFGDGTRLSIL.